The clone carrying this T cell receptor beta chain was counted many times. The source of the sample is a study of regulatory T cells in long-lasting Graves disease. J gave up 2 bases and V 6 bases, and 5 bases lay outside the gene matches. The CDR3 runs to 15 residues. CDR1 is LGHDT, CDR2 YNNKEL, per germline (reference sequence). The sample's time point: newly diagnosed GD, antithyroid drugs for less than 3 months. After RNA was extracted from PBMCs, the TCR library was made from it. Patients met American Thyroid Association criteria for Graves' disease. Researchers made TCR beta libraries by using iRepertoire HTBI primers and running Arm-PCR on CDR3 regions. TCRdb called the multiplex PCR reads again in MiXCR, with one record for every CDR3 protein. The repertoire holds approximately 350,000 distinct CDR3 sequences, about an eighth seen once, with around 18% in the top ten. These data were also reused for a study on T cells in Graves' hyperthyroidism and ophthalmopathy. That paper adds: Most thyroid clonotypes expanded above 0.001 were also detected in blood.

The TCR was taken from a woman aged 18-29 years with Graves disease. The sequences come from peripheral blood mononuclear cells (PBMCs), collected at new diagnosis, from a patient treated with antithyroid drugs. The J gene is TRBJ2-2, the V gene TRBV3-1; TRBD2 matches at 8 bases. In DNA, the CDR3 is TGTGCCAGCAGTGAGCGGGGGCCAAACACCGGGGAGCTGTTTTTT. Encoded protein: CASSERGPNTGELFF.